This entry describes one TCR beta chain. Its antigen is undetermined. V was clipped by 3 bases and J by 6 bases, with 8 bases between them. This CDR3 has 11 amino acids. From germline, CDR1 is SQVTM and CDR2 ANQGSEA. The sample belongs to a study of cytomegalovirus exposure and HLA in healthy donors. Study results and limitations: A later analysis reported that several of the most significant clusters appeared to be linked to common viral pathogens, among them Epstein-Barr virus.

This PCR relied on a set of 60 Vbeta primers and 13 Jbeta primers. Only in-frame clones appear in the TCRdb table, and some are missing; sequencing was by immunoSEQ multiplex PCR. The table has under 200,000 clones, around three quarters seen once. In nominal health when sampled, donors likely had unrecorded immune exposures nonetheless. Input material: PBMCs. The source is a woman in her 30s in good health and CMV-seropositive. V gene TRBV29-1 combines with J gene TRBJ1-1, with no clear D. CDR3 bases: TGCAGCGTTGAGGAGGGCTCTGAAGCTTTCTTT. Its translation: CSVEEGSEAFF.